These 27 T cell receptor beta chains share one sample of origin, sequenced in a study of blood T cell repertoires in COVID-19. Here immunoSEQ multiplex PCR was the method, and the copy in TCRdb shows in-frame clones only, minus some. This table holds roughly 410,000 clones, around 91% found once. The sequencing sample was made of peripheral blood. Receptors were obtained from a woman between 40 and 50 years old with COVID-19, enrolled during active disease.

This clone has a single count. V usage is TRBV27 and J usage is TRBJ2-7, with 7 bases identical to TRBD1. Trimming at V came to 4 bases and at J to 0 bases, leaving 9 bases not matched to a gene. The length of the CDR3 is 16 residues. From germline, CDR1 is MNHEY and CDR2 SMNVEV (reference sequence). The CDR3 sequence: CASSSLGTASSYEQYF. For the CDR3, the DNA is TGTGCCAGCAGTTCCCTCGGGACAGCGAGCTCCTACGAGCAGTACTTC.

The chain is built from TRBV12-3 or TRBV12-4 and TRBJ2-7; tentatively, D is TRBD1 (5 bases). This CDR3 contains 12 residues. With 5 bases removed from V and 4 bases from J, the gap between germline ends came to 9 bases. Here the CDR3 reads CASSTDSYEQYF. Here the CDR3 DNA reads TGTGCCAGCAGTACCGACAGTTACGAGCAGTACTTC.

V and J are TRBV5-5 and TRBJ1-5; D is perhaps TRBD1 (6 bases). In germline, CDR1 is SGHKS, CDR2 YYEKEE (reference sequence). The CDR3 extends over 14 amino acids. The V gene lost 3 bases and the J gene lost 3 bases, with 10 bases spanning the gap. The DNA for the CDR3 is TGTGCCAGCAGCTCCGGACAGAACAATCAGCCCCAGCATTTT. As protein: CASSSGQNNQPQHF.

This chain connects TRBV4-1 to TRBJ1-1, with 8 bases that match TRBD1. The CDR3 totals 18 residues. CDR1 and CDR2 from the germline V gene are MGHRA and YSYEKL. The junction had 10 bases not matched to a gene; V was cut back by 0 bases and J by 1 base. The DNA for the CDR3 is TGCGCCAGCAGCCAAGACCCTGTAGGACAGGGATCGAACACTGAAGCTTTCTTT. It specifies CASSQDPVGQGSNTEAFF.

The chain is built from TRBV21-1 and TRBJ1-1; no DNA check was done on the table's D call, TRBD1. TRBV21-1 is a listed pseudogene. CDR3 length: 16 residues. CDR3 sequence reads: CASSKAPWAVNTEAFF. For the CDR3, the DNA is TGTGCCAGCAGCAAAGCCCCTTGGGCAGTAAACACTGAAGCTTTCTTT.

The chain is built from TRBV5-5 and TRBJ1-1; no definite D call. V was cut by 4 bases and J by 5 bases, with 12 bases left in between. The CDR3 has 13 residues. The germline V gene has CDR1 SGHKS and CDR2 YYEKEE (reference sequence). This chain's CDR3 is CASSPIRDTEAFF. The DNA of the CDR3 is TGTGCCAGCAGCCCTATACGGGATACTGAAGCTTTCTTT.

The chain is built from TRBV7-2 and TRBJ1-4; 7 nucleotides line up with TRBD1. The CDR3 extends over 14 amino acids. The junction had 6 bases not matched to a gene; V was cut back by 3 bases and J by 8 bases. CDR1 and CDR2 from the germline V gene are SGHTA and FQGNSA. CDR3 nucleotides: TGTGCCAGCAGCTTGACAGGGCGGCAAGAAAAACTGTTTTTT. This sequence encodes CASSLTGRQEKLFF.

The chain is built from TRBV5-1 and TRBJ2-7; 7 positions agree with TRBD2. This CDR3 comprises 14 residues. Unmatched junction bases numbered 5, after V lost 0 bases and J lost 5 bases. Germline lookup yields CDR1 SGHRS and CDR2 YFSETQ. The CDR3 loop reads CASSLGAGRDEQYF. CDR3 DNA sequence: TGCGCCAGCAGCTTGGGGGCAGGGAGGGACGAGCAGTACTTC.

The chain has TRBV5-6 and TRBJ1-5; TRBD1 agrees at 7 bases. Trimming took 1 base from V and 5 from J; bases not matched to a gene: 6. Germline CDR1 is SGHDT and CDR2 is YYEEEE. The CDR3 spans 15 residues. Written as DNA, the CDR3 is TGTGCCAGCAGCTTGTGGGGCAGGGGGGATCAGCCCCAGCATTTT. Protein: CASSLWGRGDQPQHF.

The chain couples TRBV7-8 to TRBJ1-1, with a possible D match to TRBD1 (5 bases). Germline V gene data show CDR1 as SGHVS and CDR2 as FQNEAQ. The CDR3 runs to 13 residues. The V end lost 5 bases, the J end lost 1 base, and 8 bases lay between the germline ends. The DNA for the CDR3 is TGTGCCAGCAGCGGGGGGAAGAACACTGAAGCTTTCTTT. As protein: CASSGGKNTEAFF.

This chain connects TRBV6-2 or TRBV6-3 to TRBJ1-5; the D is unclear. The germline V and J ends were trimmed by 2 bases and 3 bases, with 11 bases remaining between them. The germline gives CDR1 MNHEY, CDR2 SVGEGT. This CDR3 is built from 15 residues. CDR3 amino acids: CASSYMTSINQPQHF. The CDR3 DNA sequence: TGTGCCAGCAGTTACATGACATCCATCAATCAGCCCCAGCATTTT.

The CDR3 reads CASSPIGTGINYGYTF. Written as DNA, the CDR3 is TGTGCCAGCAGCCCAATAGGGACAGGGATAAACTATGGCTACACCTTC. The J gene is TRBJ1-2, the V gene TRBV11-2; 9 nucleotides agree with TRBD1. The CDR3 covers 16 residues. Germline trimming cut 5 bases from V and 2 bases from J; bases unmatched to any gene: 9. Germline V gene sequence: CDR1 SGHAT, CDR2 FQNNGV.

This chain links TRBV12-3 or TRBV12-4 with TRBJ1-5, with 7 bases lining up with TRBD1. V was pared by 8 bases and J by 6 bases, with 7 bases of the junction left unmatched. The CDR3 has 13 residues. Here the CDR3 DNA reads TGTGCCAGCCGACAGGGAAATAGTCAGCCCCAGCATTTT. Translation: CASRQGNSQPQHF.

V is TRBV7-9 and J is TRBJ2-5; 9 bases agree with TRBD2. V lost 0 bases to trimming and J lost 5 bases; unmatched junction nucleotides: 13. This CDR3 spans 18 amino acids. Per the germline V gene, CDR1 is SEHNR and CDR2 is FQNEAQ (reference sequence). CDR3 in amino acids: CASSLALAGRPSGETQYF. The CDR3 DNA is TGTGCCAGCAGCTTAGCCCTAGCGGGGCGTCCCAGCGGGGAGACCCAGTACTTC.

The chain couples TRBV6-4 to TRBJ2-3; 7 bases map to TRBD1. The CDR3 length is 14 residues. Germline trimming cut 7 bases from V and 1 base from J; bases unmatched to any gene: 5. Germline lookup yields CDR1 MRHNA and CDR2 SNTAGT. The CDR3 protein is CASNSTGGTDTQYF. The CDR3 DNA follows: TGTGCCAGCAACAGCACAGGGGGCACAGATACGCAGTATTTT.

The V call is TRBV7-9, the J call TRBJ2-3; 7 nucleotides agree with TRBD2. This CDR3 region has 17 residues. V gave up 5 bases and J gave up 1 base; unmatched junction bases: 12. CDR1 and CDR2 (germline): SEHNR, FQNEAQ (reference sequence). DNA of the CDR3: TGTGCCAGCAGCCCCGAGGGAGGGCCGACCCGCACAGATACGCAGTATTTT. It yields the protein CASSPEGGPTRTDTQYF.

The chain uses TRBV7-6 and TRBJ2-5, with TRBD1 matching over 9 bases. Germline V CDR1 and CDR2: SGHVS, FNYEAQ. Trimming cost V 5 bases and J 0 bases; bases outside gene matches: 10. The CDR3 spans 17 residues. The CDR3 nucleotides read TGTGCCAGCAGCGCGAGGGTACAGGGGGCTAACCAAGAGACCCAGTACTTC. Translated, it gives CASSARVQGANQETQYF.

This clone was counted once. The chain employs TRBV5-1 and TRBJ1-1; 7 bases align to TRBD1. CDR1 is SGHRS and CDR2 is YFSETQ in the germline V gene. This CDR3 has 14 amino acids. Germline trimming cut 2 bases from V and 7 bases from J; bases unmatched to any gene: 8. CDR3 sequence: CASSLPGGGFEAFF. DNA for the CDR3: TGCGCCAGCAGCTTACCAGGGGGTGGGTTTGAAGCTTTCTTT.

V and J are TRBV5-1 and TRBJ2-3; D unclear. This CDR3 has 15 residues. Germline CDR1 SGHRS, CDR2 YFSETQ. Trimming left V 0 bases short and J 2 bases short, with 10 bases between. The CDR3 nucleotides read TGCGCCAGCAGCTTGGATGGCCGCACCACAGATACGCAGTATTTT. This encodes CASSLDGRTTDTQYF.

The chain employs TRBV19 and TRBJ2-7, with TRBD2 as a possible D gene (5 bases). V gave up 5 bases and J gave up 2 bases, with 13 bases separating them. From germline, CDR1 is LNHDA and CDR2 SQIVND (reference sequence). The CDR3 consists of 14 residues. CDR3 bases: TGTGCCAGTAGTCAAACCGGGGAAACCTACGAGCAGTACTTC. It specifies CASSQTGETYEQYF.

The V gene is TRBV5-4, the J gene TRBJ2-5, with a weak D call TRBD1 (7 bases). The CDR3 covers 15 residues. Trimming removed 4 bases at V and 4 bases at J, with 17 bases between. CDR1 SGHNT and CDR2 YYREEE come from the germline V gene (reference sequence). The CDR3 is CASSGGGRTGETQYF. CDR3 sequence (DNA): TGTGCCAGCAGCGGAGGAGGGCGGACAGGAGAGACCCAGTACTTC.

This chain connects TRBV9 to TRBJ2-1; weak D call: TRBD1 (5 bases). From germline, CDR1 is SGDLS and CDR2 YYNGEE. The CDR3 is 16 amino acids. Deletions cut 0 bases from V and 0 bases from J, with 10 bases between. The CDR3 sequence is CASSVGTDSSYNEQFF. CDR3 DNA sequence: TGTGCCAGCAGCGTAGGAACCGACAGCTCCTACAATGAGCAGTTCTTC.

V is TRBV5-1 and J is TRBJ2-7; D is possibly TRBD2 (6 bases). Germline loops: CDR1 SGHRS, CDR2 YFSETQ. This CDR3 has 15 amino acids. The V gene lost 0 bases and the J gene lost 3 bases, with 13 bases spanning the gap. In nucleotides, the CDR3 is TGCGCCAGCAGCTTGGGCGGGATCGGGGGCTACGAGCAGTACTTC. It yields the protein CASSLGGIGGYEQYF.

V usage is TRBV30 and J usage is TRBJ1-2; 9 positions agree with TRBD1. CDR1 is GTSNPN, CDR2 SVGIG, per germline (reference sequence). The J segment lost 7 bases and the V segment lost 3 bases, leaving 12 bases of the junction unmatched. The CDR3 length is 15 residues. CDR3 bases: TGTGCCTGGAGACCTCCGGGACAGGGTCCGTCTGGCTACACCTTC. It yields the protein CAWRPPGQGPSGYTF.

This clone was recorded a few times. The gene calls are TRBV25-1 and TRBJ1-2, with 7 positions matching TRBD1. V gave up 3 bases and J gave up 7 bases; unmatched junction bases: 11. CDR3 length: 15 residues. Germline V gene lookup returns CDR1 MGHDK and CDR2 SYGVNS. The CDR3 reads CASSDPIRQGRGYTF. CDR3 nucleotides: TGTGCCAGCAGTGACCCTATTCGACAGGGCCGTGGCTACACCTTC.

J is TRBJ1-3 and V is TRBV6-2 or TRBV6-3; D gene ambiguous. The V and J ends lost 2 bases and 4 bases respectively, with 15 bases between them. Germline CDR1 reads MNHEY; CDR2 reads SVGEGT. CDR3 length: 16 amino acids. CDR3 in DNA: TGTGCCAGCAGTTACCCTTCCAGACTCCTCGGAAACACCATATATTTT. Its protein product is CASSYPSRLLGNTIYF.

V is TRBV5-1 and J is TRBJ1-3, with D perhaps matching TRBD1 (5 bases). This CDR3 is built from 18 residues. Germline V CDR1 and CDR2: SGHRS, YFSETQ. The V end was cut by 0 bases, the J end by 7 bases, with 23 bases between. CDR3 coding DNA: TGCGCCAGCAGCTTGGCCAGTATCAGGGTCTCGGGAGCTAACACCATATATTTT. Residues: CASSLASIRVSGANTIYF.